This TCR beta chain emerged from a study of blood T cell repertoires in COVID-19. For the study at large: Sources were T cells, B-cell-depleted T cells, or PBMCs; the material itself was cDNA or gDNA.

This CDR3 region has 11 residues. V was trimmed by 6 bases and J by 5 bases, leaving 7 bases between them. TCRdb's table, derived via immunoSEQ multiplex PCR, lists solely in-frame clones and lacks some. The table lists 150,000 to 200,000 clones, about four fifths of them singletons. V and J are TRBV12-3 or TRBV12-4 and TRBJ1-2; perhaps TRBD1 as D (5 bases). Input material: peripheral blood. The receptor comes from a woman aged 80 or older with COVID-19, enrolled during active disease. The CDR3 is CASRDIYGYTF. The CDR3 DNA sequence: TGTGCCAGCAGGGACATTTATGGCTACACCTTC.